The 27 T cell receptor beta chains below all came from one sample that was sequenced in a study of OX40 agonist ivuxolimab in advanced cancers. The data were produced by immunoSEQ multiplex PCR, yet TCRdb's version contains in-frame clones alone and is incomplete. The table has some 99,000 clones, approximately 94% seen once. Source: CD4+ or CD8+ T cells sorted from blood, taken in a trial of the OX40 agonist ivuxolimab. The receptors were sampled from an adult with an advanced solid tumor such as melanoma, head and neck, liver or kidney cancer.

The V call is TRBV7-2, the J call TRBJ2-7; maybe TRBD1 (5 bases). The CDR3 consists of 14 residues. CDR1 is SGHTA, CDR2 FQGNSA, per germline. Trimming left V 4 bases short and J 6 bases short, with 16 bases between. CDR3 nucleotide sequence: TGTGCCAGCAGCTCCCAATGGGGCGAGAGCGAGCAGTACTTC. Translating it yields CASSSQWGESEQYF.

This clone was seen a single time. The rearrangement links TRBV7-3 to TRBJ1-1; a possible D gene is TRBD1 (5 bases). The CDR3 extends over 15 amino acids. V lost 2 bases and J 0 bases, leaving 10 bases between the germline ends. In germline, CDR1 is SGHTA, CDR2 FQGTGA. For the CDR3, the DNA is TGTGCCAGCAGCTTAGGGGCGAGCATGAACACTGAAGCTTTCTTT. This translates into CASSLGASMNTEAFF.

This clone has just one count. The rearrangement links TRBV19 to TRBJ2-3; tentatively, D is TRBD2 (5 bases). This CDR3 comprises 15 residues. With 2 bases removed from V and 14 bases from J, the gap between germline ends came to 23 bases. CDR1 is LNHDA, CDR2 SQIVND, per germline (reference sequence). Here the CDR3 reads CASSIQSRERFMPYF. In nucleotides, the CDR3 is TGTGCCAGTAGTATACAATCGAGGGAACGCTTTATGCCGTATTTT.

The J gene is TRBJ1-4, the V gene TRBV19; D unclear. CDR3 length: 13 residues. V was clipped by 5 bases and J by 7 bases, with 11 bases between them. The germline V gene encodes CDR1 LNHDA and CDR2 SQIVND (reference sequence). As DNA, the CDR3 is TGTGCCAGTAGTGAGAGTGACCGTGAAAAACTGTTTTTT. As protein: CASSESDREKLFF.

The chain has TRBV7-3 and TRBJ2-1, with 12 bases matching TRBD2. Germline V gene lookup returns CDR1 SGHTA and CDR2 FQGTGA. This CDR3 comprises 17 residues. V shed 5 bases, J shed 9 bases, and the junction held 14 bases outside the gene matches. The CDR3 here is CASSLSGTSGPSAEQFF. CDR3 coding DNA: TGTGCCAGCAGCCTTTCCGGGACTAGCGGGCCAAGCGCTGAGCAGTTCTTC.

The chain is built from TRBV15 and TRBJ2-2, with a weak D call TRBD1 (6 bases). Germline V gene lookup returns CDR1 LNHNV and CDR2 YYDKDF (reference sequence). The CDR3 sequence is 15 residues long. Trimming removed 0 bases from V and 4 bases from J, with 9 bases in between. CDR3 coding DNA: TGTGCCACCAGCAGAGATACAGGGACCACCGGGGAGCTGTTTTTT. It codes for CATSRDTGTTGELFF.

The rearrangement links TRBV21-1 to TRBJ2-1; TRBD2, the table's D call, was not compared with the DNA. TRBV21-1 is designated a pseudogene. The CDR3 spans 17 residues. The DNA of the CDR3 is TGTGCCAGCAGCTATACCGGGACTAGCGGGGGCGGGGATGAGCAGTTCTTC. This sequence encodes CASSYTGTSGGGDEQFF.

The chain links TRBV5-4 to TRBJ2-7, with D perhaps TRBD1 (6 bases). Per the germline V gene, CDR1 is SGHNT and CDR2 is YYREEE (reference sequence). V was shortened by 2 bases and J by 6 bases, with 15 bases between the two germline ends. The CDR3 length is 14 residues. CDR3 nucleotides: TGTGCCAGCAGCTTTAACGTTCAGGGGATCGAGCAGTACTTC. It is translated as CASSFNVQGIEQYF.

This clone was recorded once. The chain recombines TRBV25-1 with TRBJ2-7, with 12 bases identical to TRBD1. Trimming cost V 1 base and J 6 bases; bases outside gene matches: 1. The CDR3 spans 14 residues. CDR1 is MGHDK, CDR2 SYGVNS, per germline. The CDR3 coding sequence is TGTGCCAGCAGTGAATGGGACAGGGGGCGCGAGCAGTACTTC. Its translation: CASSEWDRGREQYF.

The J gene is TRBJ2-7, the V gene TRBV21-1; TRBD1, the table's D call, was not compared with the DNA. TRBV21-1 constitutes a pseudogene. The CDR3 consists of 16 residues. The CDR3 is CASSKERDRGYHEQYF. The CDR3 DNA sequence: TGTGCCAGCAGCAAAGAGAGGGACAGGGGATATCACGAGCAGTACTTC.

CDR3 sequence reads: CASSYRDAGKTF. CDR3 nucleotides: TGCGCCAGCAGCTACAGGGACGCAGGCAAGACCTTC. The chain has TRBV5-1 and TRBJ1-2, with D perhaps matching TRBD1 (6 bases). The CDR3 is 12 residues long. Germline V CDR1 and CDR2: SGHRS, YFSETQ. Trimming removed 3 bases from V and 14 bases from J, with 17 bases in between.

V usage is TRBV9 and J usage is TRBJ2-3; D remains unclear. Trimming pared 4 bases from V and 2 bases from J, leaving 14 bases between. CDR3 length: 15 amino acids. CDR1 and CDR2 (germline): SGDLS, YYNGEE. As DNA, the CDR3 is TGTGCCAGCAGCCCCCGGCCCGTTACCACAGATACGCAGTATTTT. Amino acid sequence: CASSPRPVTTDTQYF.

The gene calls are TRBV19 and TRBJ2-1; D unclear. The CDR3 has 16 amino acids. Looked up from germline, CDR1 is LNHDA and CDR2 is SQIVND (reference sequence). Trimming cost V 1 base and J 0 bases, with 10 bases left between them. The CDR3 sequence is CASSIVARASYNEQFF. The CDR3 nucleotides are TGTGCCAGTAGTATAGTAGCCCGCGCCTCCTACAATGAGCAGTTCTTC. The whole variable domain, filled in from reference TRBV19 and TRBJ2-1, reads DGGITQSPKYLFRKEGQNVTLSCEQNLNHDAMYWYRQDPGQGLRLIYYSQIVNDFQKGDIAEGYSVSREKKESFPLTVTSAQKNPTAFYLCASSIVARASYNEQFFGPGTRLTVL.

J is TRBJ2-1 and V is TRBV28; 8 bases align to TRBD2. The CDR3 sequence is 14 residues long. Germline V CDR1 and CDR2: MDHEN, SYDVKM. Trimming cost V 6 bases and J 7 bases; bases outside gene matches: 8. The CDR3 reads CASRPGLGVNEQFF. The CDR3, as DNA: TGTGCCAGCAGGCCGGGACTAGGGGTTAATGAGCAGTTCTTC.

This rearrangement joins TRBV7-9 to TRBJ2-2, with TRBD1 matching 10 bases. Trimming removed 2 bases from V and 0 bases from J; junction bases left unmatched: 3. The V gene's germline CDR1 is SEHNR and CDR2 FQNEAQ (reference sequence). The CDR3 has 17 residues. As DNA, the CDR3 is TGTGCCAGCAGCTTAAAGGGACAGGGGTCGAACACCGGGGAGCTGTTTTTT. It translates to CASSLKGQGSNTGELFF.

The chain carries TRBV11-3 and TRBJ2-5; 14 bases are a match to TRBD2. Germline CDR1 reads SGHNT; CDR2 reads YENEEA. V lost 5 bases, J lost 7 bases, and 9 bases stayed unmatched. The CDR3 consists of 16 residues. This chain's CDR3 is CASSPSGLAGGVTQYF. CDR3 nucleotides: TGTGCCAGCAGCCCCAGCGGACTAGCGGGGGGAGTGACCCAGTACTTC.

V usage is TRBV5-1 and J usage is TRBJ2-6; no reliable D call. The CDR3 spans 16 residues. Germline V gene data show CDR1 as SGHRS and CDR2 as YFSETQ. V shed 4 bases and J shed 0 bases, with 11 bases lying between them. Here the CDR3 DNA reads TGCGCCAGCAGCCTACAAGTTAGCTCTGGGGCCAACGTCCTGACTTTC. This codes for CASSLQVSSGANVLTF.

V gene TRBV18 combines with J gene TRBJ1-5, with D unresolved. The germline V gene has CDR1 KGHSH and CDR2 LQKENI. CDR3 length equals 16 residues. Trimming cost V 2 bases and J 0 bases, with 11 bases left between them. The CDR3 protein is CASSPSSQVSNQPQHF. CDR3 nucleotide sequence: TGTGCCAGCTCACCATCATCCCAGGTTAGCAATCAGCCCCAGCATTTT.

The sample holds one count of this clone. DNA for the CDR3: TGTGCCAGCACCTTGGTGTCAACGGGGAGCTCCTACGAGCAGTACTTC. This gives the protein CASTLVSTGSSYEQYF. The V call is TRBV28, the J call TRBJ2-7, with D perhaps TRBD2 (5 bases). The ends were cut back, 7 bases at V and 0 bases at J, with 19 bases in the middle. This CDR3 has 16 amino acids. Germline V gives CDR1 MDHEN, CDR2 SYDVKM.

The chain has TRBV5-5 and TRBJ1-2; D perhaps matches TRBD1 (6 bases). This CDR3 has 16 residues. Germline V gene data show CDR1 as SGHKS and CDR2 as YYEKEE (reference sequence). V lost 4 bases and J lost 0, with 16 bases in between. The CDR3 sequence: CASSINWDTSNYGYTF. CDR3 DNA sequence: TGTGCCAGCAGCATAAACTGGGACACCTCTAACTATGGCTACACCTTC.

The chain combines TRBV18 with TRBJ1-6; a weak D match, TRBD1 (6 bases). This CDR3 region has 15 residues. Germline V CDR1 and CDR2: KGHSH, LQKENI. V was shortened by 2 bases and J by 8 bases, with 13 bases between the two germline ends. In DNA form, the CDR3 reads TGTGCCAGCTCACCATTCTTAGGGGGAGATTCACCCCTCCACTTT. This gives the protein CASSPFLGGDSPLHF.

The chain links TRBV30 to TRBJ2-7; D possibly matches TRBD1 or TRBD2 (5 bases each). V dropped 5 bases and J dropped 3 bases, with 11 bases sitting between them. The CDR3 is 12 residues long. CDR1 and CDR2 (germline): GTSNPN, SVGIG (reference sequence). The CDR3 DNA reads as TGTGCCTGGGAGGGACCTTACTACGAGCAGTACTTC. This gives the protein CAWEGPYYEQYF.

This clone was counted a single time. The chain has TRBV7-2 and TRBJ2-3; 14 positions agree with TRBD2. V gave up 3 bases and J gave up 1 base; unmatched junction bases: 0. There are 16 residues in the CDR3. Germline-derived CDR1 and CDR2 are SGHTA and FQGNSA. The chain's CDR3 is CASSLGLAGGTDTQYF. DNA for the CDR3: TGTGCCAGCAGCTTGGGACTAGCGGGGGGCACAGATACGCAGTATTTT.

CDR3 DNA sequence: TGTGCCAGCAGGGACGGGACAAATACCGGGGAGCTGTTTTTT. Translating it yields CASRDGTNTGELFF. The J gene is TRBJ2-2, the V gene TRBV6-6, with D possibly TRBD1 on 6 matching bases. V lost 6 bases and J 5 bases, leaving 13 bases between the germline ends. CDR1 is MNHNY and CDR2 is SVGAGI in the germline V gene (reference sequence). CDR3 size: 14 residues.

The gene calls are TRBV11-3 and TRBJ2-1; TRBD1 matches at 11 bases. Germline CDR1 is SGHNT and CDR2 is YENEEA. This CDR3 is built from 18 residues. V shed 5 bases and J 8 bases; nucleotides not matched to a gene: 17. The CDR3 nucleotides read TGTGCCAGCAGCCAGGGCGGCCGATTGGGACAGGGGGAGGATGAGCAGTTCTTC. Protein: CASSQGGRLGQGEDEQFF.

The chain joins TRBV7-2 to TRBJ2-2; 9 nucleotides agree with TRBD1. The junction had 3 bases not matched to a gene; V was cut back by 1 base and J by 9 bases. The CDR3 totals 14 residues. CDR1 and CDR2 (germline): SGHTA, FQGNSA. CDR3 nucleotides: TGTGCCAGCAGCTTAGACAGGGGGCGTAGGGAGCTGTTTTTT. It yields the protein CASSLDRGRRELFF.

This chain's CDR3 is CASSELADSYGYTF. In DNA form, the CDR3 reads TGTGCCAGCAGTGAATTGGCCGATTCCTATGGCTACACCTTC. The V and J genes are TRBV6-1 and TRBJ1-2; unclear D gene. Trimming shortened V by 2 bases and J by 4 bases, and 11 bases separated the two germline ends. The CDR3 runs 14 residues. The germline V gene encodes CDR1 MNHNS and CDR2 SASEGT.